The sequence of this T cell receptor beta chain was determined in a study of T-cell reconstitution after alpha-beta-depleted transplantation in children (dated by TCRdb to 2016 to 2018). For the study in its entirety: The study quantitatively tracked T-cell immune reconstitution after TCRalphabeta/CD19-depleted allogeneic hematopoietic cell transplantation in children using TCR repertoire profiling.

Results and caveats for the whole study, not just this receptor: About two months after transplant, the apparently early recovery of alphabetaT-cell counts reportedly depended on just several hundred clones that had expanded rapidly and came from non-depleted graft cells. In some patients, the high TCRbeta diversity seen at day 60 was put down to recipient T cells and intrathymic progenitors that had survived conditioning. Over subsequent months, a decline in hyperexpanded clone frequencies was noted, and after one year, T-cell counts and TCRbeta diversity were mostly ascribed to newly produced T cells.

The method was PCR. Sequencing relied on an Illumina HiSeq 2500. TCR libraries were prepared with molecular barcoding, using unique molecular identifiers to normalize TCRbeta repertoire quantification. Using fastp at Q25 and MiXCR, TCRdb reprocessed the public reads and kept productive beta chains. Rows with a matching CDR3 protein are joined into one entry that keeps the most common DNA and genes. This sample holds hundreds of thousands of distinct CDR3 sequences; roughly 15% were observed only once. Approximately 4.5% of the sample goes to the ten largest clones. Taken with the paper, the label for treatment or condition translates to: allogeneic hematopoietic cell transplantation with graft depleted of TCRalphabeta T cells and CD19 B cells. The children who served as transplant recipients had been given grafts of TCRalphabeta/CD19-depleted allogeneic hematopoietic cells. Points on this clonotype: Its antigen is currently not known. Per-base qualities were not stored, and no clone one base away is much larger.

Taken from cysteine to phenylalanine, the CDR3 has 16 residues. Only the CDR3 portion is preserved as DNA: 48 bases, with reading frame beginning at the first base. The germline V gene sets CDR1 to SGHTA and CDR2 to FQGNSA. Trimmed from V: 3 bases; trimmed from J: 9 bases; junction bases lacking a gene match: 10. The source was PBMCs, mostly from graft donor cells, collected 360 days after TCRalphabeta/CD19-depleted stem cell transplant. This TCR was sampled from a male patient aged 10 to 17 who had a stem cell transplant for acute lymphoblastic leukemia, so the T cells may come from the graft donor. This receptor chain uses TRBV7-2 and TRBJ2-1; 11 bases in the middle match TRBD2. The DNA is as follows: TGTGCCAGCAGCTTTTTCGGGGGGCTAGCGGGAGGTGAGCAGTTCTTC. Translated, this is CASSFFGGLAGGEQFF.